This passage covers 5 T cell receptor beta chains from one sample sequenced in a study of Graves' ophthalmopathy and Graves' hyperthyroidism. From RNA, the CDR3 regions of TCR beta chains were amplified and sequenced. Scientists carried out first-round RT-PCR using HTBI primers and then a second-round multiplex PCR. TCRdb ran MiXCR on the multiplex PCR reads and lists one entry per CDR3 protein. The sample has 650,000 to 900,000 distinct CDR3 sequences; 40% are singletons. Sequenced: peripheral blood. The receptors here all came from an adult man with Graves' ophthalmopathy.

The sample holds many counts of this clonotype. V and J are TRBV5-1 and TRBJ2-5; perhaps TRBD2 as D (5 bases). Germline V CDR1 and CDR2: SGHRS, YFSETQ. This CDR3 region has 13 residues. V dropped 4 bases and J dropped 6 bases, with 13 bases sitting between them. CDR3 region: CASSPAAEQTQYF. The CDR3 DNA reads TGCGCCAGCAGCCCGGCAGCGGAGCAGACCCAGTACTTC.

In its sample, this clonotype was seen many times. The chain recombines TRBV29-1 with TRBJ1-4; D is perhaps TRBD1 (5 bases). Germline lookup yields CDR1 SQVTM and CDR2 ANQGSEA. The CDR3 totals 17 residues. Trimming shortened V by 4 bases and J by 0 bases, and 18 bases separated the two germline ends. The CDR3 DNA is TGCAGCGTTGGGGGGGACCCAAACACGGCAACTAATGAAAAACTGTTTTTT. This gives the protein CSVGGDPNTATNEKLFF.

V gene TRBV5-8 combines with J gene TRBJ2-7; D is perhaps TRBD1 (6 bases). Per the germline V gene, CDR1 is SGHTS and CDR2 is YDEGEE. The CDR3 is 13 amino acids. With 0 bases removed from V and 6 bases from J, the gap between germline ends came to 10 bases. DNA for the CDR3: TGTGCCAGCAGCTTGGACAGGGCTGGCGAGCAGTACTTC. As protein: CASSLDRAGEQYF.

The CDR3 DNA is TGTGCCAGCCACCGGACTAGCGGCACCGGGGAGCTGTTTTTT. Translation gives CASHRTSGTGELFF. The chain has TRBV25-1 and TRBJ2-2, with 10 bases lining up with TRBD2. The CDR3 has 14 residues. CDR1 is MGHDK, CDR2 SYGVNS, per germline. Trimming took 8 bases from V and 4 from J; bases not matched to a gene: 4.

CDR3 region: CASSVQSHSPYEQYF. The CDR3 coding sequence is TGTGCCAGCAGCGTACAATCTCACAGCCCCTACGAGCAGTACTTC. The rearrangement uses TRBV9 and TRBJ2-7; D remains unclear. The ends were cut back, 1 base at V and 2 bases at J, with 13 bases in the middle. In germline, CDR1 is SGDLS, CDR2 YYNGEE. The CDR3 is 15 residues long. Using reference TRBV9 and TRBJ2-7 for the parts outside the CDR3, the full variable domain is DSGVTQTPKHLITATGQRVTLRCSPRSGDLSVYWYQQSLDQGLQFLIQYYNGEERAKGNILERFSAQQFPDLHSELNLSSLELGDSALYFCASSVQSHSPYEQYFGPGTRLTVT.